A selection of T cell receptor beta chains follows, all from one sample in a study of blood T cell repertoires in COVID-19. Repertoires were generated with immunoSEQ multiplex PCR, while TCRdb's copy carries only in-frame clones and drops some. The sample has about 39,000 clones, about 94% seen once. Material for sequencing was peripheral blood. These receptor sequences come from a human donor with active COVID-19. The donor label of this sample is uncertain. The CDR3 runs from the conserved cysteine through the conserved F or W. Fields, in order: clone size, D gene, V gene, J gene, CDR3 protein, CDR3 DNA. The D gene is left open where the match is weak. Part of the rows lack a size; the others show once, few, many or a class for expanded clones.

>.|TRBD1|TRBV5-4|TRBJ2-3
CASSLGSGQLTDTQYF
TGTGCCAGCAGCCTAGGGTCGGGACAGCTCACAGATACGCAGTATTTT
>once|.|TRBV6-2/TRBV6-3|TRBJ2-7
CASSLGTIVQGEQYF
TGTGCCAGCAGTCTCGGGACTATCGTTCAGGGGGAGCAGTACTTC
>.|.|TRBV6-1|TRBJ1-6
CASSDFTGKRGSPLHF
TGTGCCAGCAGTGACTTTACAGGGAAGCGGGGGTCACCCCTCCACTTT
>.|.|TRBV11-3|TRBJ2-2
CASSPARGPGELFF
TGTGCCAGCAGCCCCGCGCGGGGCCCCGGGGAGCTGTTTTTT
>.|TRBD2|TRBV6-2/TRBV6-3|TRBJ2-2
CASSSWLAGAAANTGELFF
TGTGCCAGCAGTTCCTGGCTAGCGGGGGCCGCAGCGAACACCGGGGAGCTGTTTTTT
>.|TRBD1|TRBV24-1|TRBJ2-3
CATSEPGTSGGVTDTQYF
TGTGCCACCAGTGAACCGGGGACCTCAGGGGGTGTCACAGATACGCAGTATTTT
>.|TRBD2|TRBV3-1/TRBV3-2|TRBJ2-3
CASSQLTRGLLKHTDTQYF
TGTGCCAGCAGCCAACTTACCCGGGGACTACTCAAGCACACAGATACGCAGTATTTT
>.|.|TRBV19|TRBJ2-3
CASSRIWDLPDTQYF
TGTGCCAGTAGTAGGATATGGGACTTGCCAGATACGCAGTATTTT
>.|TRBD2|TRBV5-1|TRBJ2-1
CASSPGTSGNYNEQFF
TGCGCCAGCAGCCCAGGGACTAGCGGTAATTACAATGAGCAGTTCTTC
>.|TRBD1|TRBV6-1|TRBJ2-2
CASSAPVQGANTGELFF
TGTGCCAGCAGTGCCCCCGTCCAGGGGGCGAACACCGGGGAGCTGTTTTTT
>.|.|TRBV6-5|TRBJ1-5
CASSYRGGQPQHF
TGTGCCAGCAGTTACAGGGGTGGTCAGCCCCAGCATTTT
>.|.|TRBV25-1|TRBJ2-7
CASSEEPRGEQYF
TGTGCCAGCAGTGAAGAACCGCGGGGCGAGCAGTACTTC
>.|.|TRBV6-6|TRBJ2-3
CASSRDSPNTDTQYF
TGTGCCAGCAGTCGGGACTCTCCAAACACAGATACGCAGTATTTT
>.|.|TRBV7-9|TRBJ1-2
CASSESAGTDYGYTF
TGTGCCAGCAGCGAATCTGCGGGGACGGACTATGGCTACACCTTC
>few|TRBD1|TRBV11-2|TRBJ1-5
CASSLGGQAHQPQHF
TGTGCCAGCAGCTTAGGAGGACAGGCCCATCAGCCCCAGCATTTT
>.|TRBD1|TRBV5-6|TRBJ2-5
CASSSGTGGWETQYF
TGTGCCAGCAGCTCAGGGACAGGGGGATGGGAGACCCAGTACTTC
>once|TRBD1|TRBV6-5|TRBJ1-1
CASIRPRDREAFF
TGTGCCAGCATACGCCCTCGGGACAGGGAAGCTTTCTTT
>once|.|TRBV7-2|TRBJ2-1
CASSLDRVDEQFF
TGTGCCAGCAGCTTAGACAGGGTGGATGAGCAGTTCTTC
>.|TRBD1|TRBV10-3|TRBJ1-5
CATTRDSGNQPQHF
TGTGCCACGACAAGGGACAGCGGCAATCAGCCCCAGCATTTT
>.|.|TRBV10-3|TRBJ2-3
CAISIQDTQYF
TGTGCCATCAGCATACAAGATACGCAGTATTTT
>once|TRBD1|TRBV19|TRBJ1-5
CASSIRGLEGASRQPQHF
TGTGCCAGTAGTATTAGGGGCCTGGAGGGGGCGAGTCGTCAGCCCCAGCATTTT
>.|TRBD2|TRBV7-6|TRBJ2-1
CASSLDAGGGNEQFF
TGTGCCAGCAGCTTAGATGCGGGAGGCGGCAATGAGCAGTTCTTC